Listed below are T cell receptor beta chains from one sample, sequenced in a study of breast tumors, draining lymph nodes, adjacent tissues. Using its own MiXCR run on the multiplex PCR reads, TCRdb lists one record per CDR3 protein. The sample carries some 97,000 distinct CDR3 sequences, 20% to 25% recorded once. Input material: axillary lymph node tissue. These receptors all come from a female donor with breast cancer. Some clones in this sample may be carry-over from other donors' samples. Both conserved end residues are part of each CDR3. D genes are given only for firm matches. Only part of the rows carry a size: once, few, many, or a class if the clone is expanded.

TRBV2	-	many	TRBJ1-5	CASRDDRQSPQHF	TGTGCCAGCAGGGACGACAGGCAATCGCCCCAGCATTTT
TRBV4-1	TRBD1	-	TRBJ2-7	CASSQPIGNRGYEQYF	TGCGCCAGCAGTCAACCCATCGGGAACAGGGGCTACGAGCAGTACTTC
TRBV19	TRBD1	many	TRBJ2-5	CASSIIGTGGETQYF	TGTGCCAGTAGTATCATCGGGACAGGGGGAGAGACCCAGTACTTC
TRBV5-4	-	many	TRBJ2-1	CASSPVRTGTSSSYNEQFF	TGTGCCAGCAGCCCGGTTCGTACAGGAACCTCGAGCTCCTACAATGAGCAGTTCTTC
TRBV12-3/TRBV12-4	TRBD2	many	TRBJ2-5	CASSLAWEGQETQYF	TGTGCCAGCAGCCTGGCTTGGGAGGGACAAGAGACCCAGTACTTC
TRBV2	-	many	TRBJ2-7	CASGFLSASSYEQYF	TGTGCCAGCGGATTTTTAAGCGCGAGCTCCTACGAGCAGTACTTC
TRBV19	-	many	TRBJ1-3	CASKSGPSGNTIYF	TGTGCCAGTAAATCTGGGCCCTCTGGAAACACCATATATTTT
TRBV2	TRBD2	many	TRBJ2-2	CASSELAGGTGELFF	TGTGCCAGCAGTGAACTAGCGGGGGGCACCGGGGAGCTGTTTTTT
TRBV10-3	-	many	TRBJ1-6	CAISVGGNNSPLHF	TGTGCCATCAGTGTTGGGGGGAATAATTCACCCCTCCACTTT
TRBV9	-	many	TRBJ2-3	CASSTARGTDTQYF	TGTGCCAGCAGCACCGCGAGAGGAACAGATACGCAGTATTTT
TRBV9	TRBD1	many	TRBJ1-2	CASSAGQGTYGYTF	TGTGCCAGCAGCGCGGGACAGGGCACCTATGGCTACACCTTC
TRBV5-1	TRBD2	many	TRBJ2-3	CASSLAQTSGGPDTQYF	TGCGCCAGCAGCTTGGCCCAAACTAGCGGGGGCCCAGATACGCAGTATTTT